Presented here are 19 T cell receptor beta chains from one specimen sequenced in a study of blood T cell repertoires in COVID-19. TCRdb's copy holds only in-frame clones and misses some; the assay was immunoSEQ multiplex PCR. Here the sample spans around 80,000 clones, about 80% being singletons. Material for sequencing was peripheral blood. Source of these receptors: a man aged 50-60 years with active or convalescent COVID-19.

V is TRBV5-4 and J is TRBJ2-7, with TRBD1 matching 10 bases. Germline loops: CDR1 SGHNT, CDR2 YYREEE (reference sequence). After removal of 4 bases from V and 7 bases from J, the junction contained 11 bases not matched to a gene. There are 15 residues in the CDR3. CDR3 protein: CASSPSFGQGGEQYF. As DNA, the CDR3 is TGTGCCAGCAGCCCCTCGTTTGGACAGGGGGGTGAGCAGTACTTC.

V usage is TRBV19 and J usage is TRBJ1-1, with D tentatively TRBD1 (6 bases). V gave up 3 bases and J gave up 3 bases, with 14 bases separating them. Germline CDR1 and CDR2: LNHDA and SQIVND (reference sequence). The CDR3 has 15 amino acids. The CDR3 reads CASSIIAGADTEAFF. The CDR3 region has the DNA TGTGCCAGTAGTATTATAGCAGGGGCGGACACTGAAGCTTTCTTT.

V usage is TRBV6-5 and J usage is TRBJ1-2; D might be TRBD1 (6 bases). The germline V gene encodes CDR1 MNHEY and CDR2 SVGAGI. Trimming pared 6 bases from V and 0 bases from J, leaving 11 bases between. The CDR3 runs to 14 residues. The DNA of the CDR3 is TGTGCCAGCAGACCCGGACAGTCTAACTATGGCTACACCTTC. The encoded protein is CASRPGQSNYGYTF.

The chain uses TRBV6-4 and TRBJ2-5; 8 bases map to TRBD1. After removal of 8 bases from V and 0 bases from J, the junction contained 8 bases not matched to a gene. Germline values: CDR1 MRHNA, CDR2 SNTAGT. The CDR3 spans 15 residues. Here the CDR3 DNA reads TGTGCCAGCCCACGGGACAGGCCCTACCAAGAGACCCAGTACTTC. This translates into CASPRDRPYQETQYF.

This rearrangement joins TRBV7-9 to TRBJ1-2; the D gene is possibly TRBD1 (5 bases). Germline V lookup: CDR1 SEHNR, CDR2 FQNEAQ (reference sequence). The CDR3 has 15 residues. With 2 bases removed from V and 11 bases from J, the gap between germline ends came to 21 bases. DNA of the CDR3: TGTGCCAGCAGCTTAAGCCAGGGCTTCTGGCTGGGGTACACCTTC. Translated: CASSLSQGFWLGYTF.

Only a few counts were recorded for this clone. The chain combines TRBV27 with TRBJ2-5; 10 bases agree with TRBD2. This CDR3 comprises 18 residues. Germline V CDR1 and CDR2: MNHEY, SMNVEV (reference sequence). J lost 5 bases, V lost 2 bases, and 14 bases had no gene match. The CDR3 sequence is CASSLSASGGAKEETQYF. The CDR3 DNA follows: TGTGCCAGCAGTTTAAGTGCCAGCGGGGGGGCCAAGGAGGAGACCCAGTACTTC.

This sequence joins TRBV18 and TRBJ1-6; the match to TRBD1 covers 7 bases. There are 15 residues in the CDR3. The V gene end was trimmed by 4 bases and the J gene end by 7 bases; junction bases not matched to a gene: 7. CDR1 KGHSH and CDR2 LQKENI come from the germline V gene. The CDR3 loop is CASSLLQGSNSPLHF. Here the CDR3 DNA reads TGTGCCAGCTCACTTCTACAGGGGAGCAATTCACCCCTCCACTTT. Full variable domain (missing parts from reference TRBV18 and TRBJ1-6): NAGVMQNPRHLVRRRGQEARLRCSPMKGHSHVYWYRQLPEEGLKFMVYLQKENIIDESGMPKERFSAEFPKEGPSILRIQQVVRGDSAAYFCASSLLQGSNSPLHFGNGTRLTVT.

This rearrangement joins TRBV6-1 to TRBJ2-6, with D uncertain. This CDR3 has 15 residues. Germline CDR1 MNHNS, CDR2 SASEGT. V lost 2 bases and J lost 0, with 5 bases in between. The DNA for the CDR3 is TGTGCCAGCAGTGAACCGAGCTCTGGGGCCAACGTCCTGACTTTC. It encodes CASSEPSSGANVLTF.

The rearrangement uses TRBV11-2 and TRBJ2-5, with 8 bases fitting TRBD2. Per germline, CDR1 SGHAT and CDR2 FQNNGV. Unmatched junction bases numbered 2, after V lost 5 bases and J lost 0 bases. The CDR3 is 14 residues long. This chain's CDR3 is CASSQTSDQETQYF. DNA for the CDR3: TGTGCCAGCAGCCAGACTAGCGACCAAGAGACCCAGTACTTC.

The chain recombines TRBV10-2 with TRBJ1-2, with 11 bases fitting TRBD1. CDR1 WSHSY and CDR2 SAAADI come from the germline V gene. With 8 bases clipped from V and 0 bases from J, the junction kept 5 bases outside the gene matches. The CDR3 contains 15 residues. CDR3 amino acids: CASRGQGASNYGYTF. Written as DNA, the CDR3 is TGCGCCAGCCGCGGACAGGGGGCTTCTAACTATGGCTACACCTTC.

This clone was recorded many times. The chain employs TRBV3-1 (or the pseudogene TRBV3-2) and TRBJ1-5; D call uncertain. Germline V CDR1 and CDR2: LGHDT, YNNKEL (reference sequence). CDR3 length equals 14 residues. V dropped 1 base and J dropped 4 bases, with 8 bases sitting between them. The CDR3 nucleotides are TGTGCCAGCAGCCAAGCGAATCAGAATCAGCCCCAGCATTTT. Translation: CASSQANQNQPQHF.

J is TRBJ2-5 and V is TRBV2, with TRBD2 matching over 7 bases. The CDR3 extends over 15 amino acids. V shed 5 bases and J 6 bases; nucleotides not matched to a gene: 12. Germline V gene lookup returns CDR1 SNHLY and CDR2 FYNNEI. The CDR3 DNA is TGTGCCAGCAGTTACCGGGGACTACCCGGGCAGACCCAGTACTTC. Protein product: CASSYRGLPGQTQYF.

This clone was seen once. The chain joins TRBV6-5 to TRBJ1-6, with D hard to call. The V gene's germline CDR1 is MNHEY and CDR2 SVGAGI. The CDR3 has 13 amino acids. V shed 2 bases and J shed 7 bases, with 6 bases lying between them. The CDR3 loop reads CASSYTLNSPLHF. The CDR3 region has the DNA TGTGCCAGCAGTTACACCCTAAATTCACCCCTCCACTTT.

The rearrangement joins TRBV6-4 to TRBJ2-3; 9 bases agree with TRBD2. The CDR3 sequence is 14 residues long. Germline V lookup: CDR1 MRHNA, CDR2 SNTAGT. V gave up 4 bases and J gave up 5 bases; unmatched junction bases: 4. CDR3 nucleotides: TGTGCCAGCAGTGTTAGCGGGGGTGAAGATACGCAGTATTTT. Its translation: CASSVSGGEDTQYF.

CDR3 nucleotides: TGTGCCAGCAGCGTCCCCCCTCTAGCGGGGGAGGTCACAGATACGCAGTATTTT. This codes for CASSVPPLAGEVTDTQYF. This chain uses TRBV7-9 with TRBJ2-3; TRBD2 matches at 10 bases. Germline V gene lookup returns CDR1 SEHNR and CDR2 FQNEAQ (reference sequence). Trimming at V came to 5 bases and at J to 2 bases, leaving 13 bases not matched to a gene. The CDR3 has 18 residues.

This rearrangement joins TRBV7-6 to TRBJ2-3; 11 bases align to TRBD2. CDR1 and CDR2 (germline): SGHVS, FNYEAQ. The CDR3 loop spans 16 amino acids. V trimming: 4 bases; J trimming: 2 bases; junction bases outside the gene matches: 5. CDR3 sequence: CASSYETSGATDTQYF. The DNA for the CDR3 is TGTGCCAGCAGCTACGAGACTAGCGGGGCCACAGATACGCAGTATTTT.

In DNA, the CDR3 is TGTGCCAGCAGCTTAATCGCGACAGGGCTGGGAAACACCATATATTTT. This codes for CASSLIATGLGNTIYF. V and J are TRBV7-6 and TRBJ1-3, with TRBD1 matching over 7 bases. V lost 2 bases, J lost 4 bases, and 8 bases stayed unmatched. Germline loops: CDR1 SGHVS, CDR2 FNYEAQ. The CDR3 runs 16 residues.

This chain connects TRBV5-8 to TRBJ1-2, with TRBD1 as a possible D gene (5 bases). V was trimmed by 6 bases and J by 6 bases, leaving 15 bases between them. This CDR3 region has 13 residues. Germline CDR1 and CDR2: SGHTS and YDEGEE. CDR3: CASNSRDFHGYTF. As DNA, the CDR3 is TGTGCCAGCAACTCAAGGGACTTCCATGGCTACACCTTC.

The V and J genes are TRBV6-6 and TRBJ1-1; the match to TRBD1 covers 8 bases. Germline CDR1 is MNHNY and CDR2 is SVGAGI (reference sequence). This CDR3 is built from 12 residues. The V and J ends lost 5 bases and 9 bases, in that order; junction bases with no gene match: 5. The DNA of the CDR3 is TGTGCCAGCAGTGCAGACAGGGGTAAAGCTTTCTTT. Encoded protein: CASSADRGKAFF.